These 11 T cell receptor beta chains originate from one sample sequenced in a study of identical twins. TCRdb reprocessed the 5' RACE reads with MiXCR, giving one entry per CDR3 protein. The data contain 350,000 or so distinct CDR3 sequences, roughly 9% of them singletons. Sequences were obtained from naive T cells sorted from blood. These receptors came from a woman aged 45-60 years in good health.

This clonotype was detected ten times or more. The chain has TRBV12-3 or TRBV12-4 and TRBJ2-5; unclear D gene. V was shortened by 3 bases and J by 5 bases, with 10 bases between the two germline ends. The CDR3 contains 13 residues. DNA for the CDR3: TGTGCCAGCAGTTTGAAGCCCGGGGAGACCCAGTACTTC. Amino acids: CASSLKPGETQYF.

This clonotype was picked up a small number of times. The chain recombines TRBV20-1 with TRBJ2-1, with 8 bases aligning to TRBD2. J gave up 7 bases and V 3 bases, and 5 bases lay outside the gene matches. CDR3 length equals 13 residues. The V gene's germline CDR1 is DFQATT and CDR2 SNEGSKA (reference sequence). The CDR3 DNA reads as TGCAGTGCTAGTAGTCCTAGCGGGAATGAGCAGTTCTTC. It translates to CSASSPSGNEQFF.

The rearrangement joins TRBV12-3 or TRBV12-4 to TRBJ2-6; TRBD1 agrees at 8 bases. CDR3 length equals 16 residues. Trimming cost V 5 bases and J 0 bases; bases outside gene matches: 3. CDR3 nucleotide sequence: TGTGCCAGCAGTGAAACAGGGGGCTCTGGGGCCAACGTCCTGACTTTC. Its protein product is CASSETGGSGANVLTF.

The CDR3 DNA reads TGTGCCAGCAGTTTTATGGAGAACACTGAAGCTTTCTTT. Its protein is CASSFMENTEAFF. J is TRBJ1-1 and V is TRBV12-3 or TRBV12-4; no definite D call. The CDR3 is 13 amino acids. V lost 3 bases, J lost 1 base, and 6 bases lay in between.

The chain has TRBV20-1 and TRBJ2-3; the D is unclear. The CDR3 is 18 residues long. The germline V gene has CDR1 DFQATT and CDR2 SNEGSKA (reference sequence). Trimming shortened V by 0 bases and J by 3 bases, and 22 bases separated the two germline ends. DNA of the CDR3: TGCAGTGCTAGAGATCTATTTGGGTCTATGTTGAGAACAGATACGCAGTATTTT. Its translation: CSARDLFGSMLRTDTQYF.

V and J are TRBV20-1 and TRBJ2-3; D call uncertain. V was pared by 1 base and J by 7 bases, with 9 bases between. Germline V gives CDR1 DFQATT, CDR2 SNEGSKA (reference sequence). This CDR3 spans 12 amino acids. CDR3 nucleotides: TGCAGTGCTAGAGTGAAGGGTAATACGCAGTATTTT. This encodes CSARVKGNTQYF.

This clonotype was found a few times. This chain connects TRBV6-1 to TRBJ1-2, with D perhaps matching TRBD1 (5 bases). Per the germline V gene, CDR1 is MNHNS and CDR2 is SASEGT. The V gene lost 4 bases and the J gene lost 8 bases, with 14 bases spanning the gap. The CDR3 sequence is 13 residues long. The CDR3: CASSVITGRGYTF. As DNA, the CDR3 is TGTGCCAGCAGTGTGATCACAGGACGGGGCTACACCTTC.

The V and J genes are TRBV5-1 and TRBJ2-7, with D perhaps matching TRBD2 (5 bases). There are 14 residues in the CDR3. Trimming pared 0 bases from V and 2 bases from J, leaving 9 bases between. The V gene's germline CDR1 is SGHRS and CDR2 YFSETQ. CDR3 nucleotide sequence: TGCGCCAGCAGCTTGGCCGAGGGCCCCTACGAGCAGTACTTC. Translating gives CASSLAEGPYEQYF. Full variable domain (remainder filled in from reference TRBV5-1 and TRBJ2-7): KAGVTQTPRYLIKTRGQQVTLSCSPISGHRSVSWYQQTPGQGLQFLFEYFSETQRNKGNFPGRFSGRQFSNSRSEMNVSTLELGDSALYLCASSLAEGPYEQYFGPGTRLTVT.

This clonotype was seen at least ten times. V is TRBV12-3 or TRBV12-4 and J is TRBJ2-1; D might be TRBD2 (5 bases). This CDR3 region has 14 residues. With 7 bases removed from V and 2 bases from J, the gap between germline ends came to 12 bases. In DNA form, the CDR3 reads TGTGCCAGCACTAGGACTGATGCCTACAATGAGCAGTTCTTC. This encodes CASTRTDAYNEQFF.

This clonotype was observed many times. The rearrangement uses TRBV6-5 and TRBJ1-1, with 7 nucleotides matching TRBD1. CDR3 length equals 17 residues. CDR1 and CDR2 from the germline V gene are MNHEY and SVGAGI. V gave up 4 bases and J gave up 3 bases; unmatched junction bases: 14. The CDR3 DNA sequence: TGTGCCAGCAGTTTGCACAGGGGCGCTATTCCTTACACTGAAGCTTTCTTT. Its protein is CASSLHRGAIPYTEAFF.

The chain couples TRBV3-1 to TRBJ2-2; 10 nucleotides align to TRBD2. V trimming: 4 bases; J trimming: 0 bases; junction bases outside the gene matches: 2. Germline V CDR1 and CDR2: LGHDT, YNNKEL (reference sequence). The length of the CDR3 is 16 residues. CDR3 sequence (DNA): TGTGCCAGCAGCCGAGCGGGAGGGCCGAACACCGGGGAGCTGTTTTTT. This sequence encodes CASSRAGGPNTGELFF.